This TCR beta chain was sequenced during a study of blood T cell repertoires in COVID-19. Study information: PBMCs, B-cell-depleted T cells, or T cells provided the cDNA or gDNA that made up the material.

Assay used: immunoSEQ multiplex PCR; TCRdb lists only in-frame clones, some missing. The table shows about 260,000 clones, with approximately 90% occurring only once. The CDR3 has 22 amino acids. Sequencing was carried out using PBMCs or T cells enriched from blood (not recorded which). The rearrangement links TRBV21-1 to TRBJ2-1; the tabulated D call, TRBD1, remains unverified against the DNA. TRBV21-1 is a recognized pseudogene. The TCR comes from a man aged 45 to 65 who had been exposed to COVID-19. CDR3 in DNA: TGTGCCAGCAGCAAAGCGCTTAGGGGGACAGGGGACTCCCCGGGTTCCTACAATGAGCAGTTCTTC. Residues: CASSKALRGTGDSPGSYNEQFF.